This T cell receptor beta chain was recovered during a study of blood T cell repertoires in COVID-19. In the study overall: Sites in the United States, Italy and Spain provided acute and convalescent COVID-19 samples. T cells, B-cell-depleted T cells, or PBMCs supplied cDNA or gDNA.

As handled by the study authors: Estimated nucleated cell counts came from reference gene primer amplification. Some clones are missing from TCRdb's copy, which holds only in-frame ones; the method was immunoSEQ multiplex PCR. V and J calls and clone size are as listed in that table; D and trimming were resolved from the DNA. There are about 290,000 clones in the sample; about 82% occur only once, and around 4% lies in the top ten. The sequence was collected from a woman between 50 and 59 years old with active or convalescent COVID-19. The sample was peripheral blood.

CDR3 protein: CSVKDSMNTEAFF. CDR3 in DNA: TGCAGCGTCAAGGACAGCATGAACACTGAAGCTTTCTTT. This chain uses TRBV29-1 with TRBJ1-1; TRBD1 is a possible D gene (6 bases). CDR1 and CDR2 (germline): SQVTM, ANQGSEA. V lost 6 bases and J 0 bases, leaving 11 bases between the germline ends. There are 13 residues in the CDR3.